These 21 T cell receptor beta chains came from one sample sequenced in a study of blood T cell repertoires in COVID-19. This table comes from immunoSEQ multiplex PCR, and its TCRdb copy is limited to in-frame clones, with some not included. The data show 200,000 to 300,000 clones, approximately 80% seen once. Source material: peripheral blood. The receptors derive from a man in his forties or fifties who had recovered from COVID-19.

This clone was seen once. The chain carries TRBV30 and TRBJ1-2, with no clear D. Per germline, CDR1 GTSNPN and CDR2 SVGIG (reference sequence). Trimming stripped 2 bases from V and 2 bases from J, with 6 bases between. The CDR3 has 12 residues. The CDR3, as DNA: TGTGCCTGGAGTACAGCCAACTATGGCTACACCTTC. It is translated as CAWSTANYGYTF.

The V gene is TRBV5-1, the J gene TRBJ2-7; D gene ambiguous. Germline V gives CDR1 SGHRS, CDR2 YFSETQ. Deletions cut 1 base from V and 6 bases from J, with 11 bases between. CDR3 length: 13 amino acids. This CDR3 is CASSLFGPPEQYF. The CDR3 DNA reads TGCGCCAGCAGCTTGTTTGGGCCGCCCGAGCAGTACTTC.

J is TRBJ2-2 and V is TRBV5-4; D unresolved. The CDR3 consists of 13 residues. V was cut by 0 bases and J by 6 bases, with 6 bases left in between. Germline V gene lookup returns CDR1 SGHNT and CDR2 YYREEE (reference sequence). CDR3: CASSLEKPGELFF. DNA for the CDR3: TGTGCCAGCAGCTTGGAGAAGCCCGGGGAGCTGTTTTTT.

V usage is TRBV10-2 and J usage is TRBJ1-1, with 9 positions matching TRBD1. Germline assignment: CDR1 WSHSY and CDR2 SAAADI. V shed 4 bases and J 0 bases; nucleotides not matched to a gene: 0. The CDR3 covers 14 residues. The CDR3 protein is CASSGQGVNTEAFF. The CDR3 DNA reads as TGCGCCAGCAGTGGACAGGGGGTGAACACTGAAGCTTTCTTT.

This chain uses TRBV7-2 with TRBJ2-3; D unclear. The CDR3 spans 14 residues. V was trimmed by 8 bases and J by 1 base, leaving 13 bases between them. Per the germline V gene, CDR1 is SGHTA and CDR2 is FQGNSA. The chain's CDR3 is CASGEAKGTDTQYF. CDR3 sequence (DNA): TGTGCCAGCGGAGAAGCGAAGGGCACAGATACGCAGTATTTT.

This chain connects TRBV6-6 to TRBJ1-2; 7 nucleotides align to TRBD1. V gave up 6 bases and J gave up 4 bases; unmatched junction bases: 8. There are 14 residues in the CDR3. Germline V CDR1 and CDR2: MNHNY, SVGAGI (reference sequence). Here the CDR3 reads CASSSQQGSYGYTF. The CDR3 nucleotides read TGTGCCAGCAGCTCTCAACAGGGGAGCTATGGCTACACCTTC.

The rearrangement uses TRBV7-9 and TRBJ2-7; 9 bases line up with TRBD1. CDR3 size: 14 residues. The trim removed 2 bases at V and 6 bases at J, leaving 5 bases unmatched. Germline values: CDR1 SEHNR, CDR2 FQNEAQ (reference sequence). The CDR3 nucleotides are TGTGCCAGCAGCTTATGGGACAGGGACGGCGAGCAGTACTTC. Protein product: CASSLWDRDGEQYF.

The chain employs TRBV6-5 and TRBJ2-3, with D tentatively TRBD1 (6 bases). The CDR3 runs to 14 residues. Trimming removed 4 bases from V and 0 bases from J, with 8 bases in between. Germline CDR1 and CDR2: MNHEY and SVGAGI. The CDR3 DNA is TGTGCCAGCAGTTGGGACACTAGCACAGATACGCAGTATTTT. It specifies CASSWDTSTDTQYF.

The chain uses TRBV2 and TRBJ2-7, with 7 bases identical to TRBD1. The V gene end was trimmed by 6 bases and the J gene end by 0 bases; junction bases not matched to a gene: 5. The CDR3 is made up of 14 amino acids. The germline gives CDR1 SNHLY, CDR2 FYNNEI. In DNA, the CDR3 is TGTGCCAGCAGGATACAGGGGTCCTCCTACGAGCAGTACTTC. Translating gives CASRIQGSSYEQYF.

Here the CDR3 DNA reads TGCGCCAGCAGCCAAGAGAGACTAGGTGGTGCAGATACGCAGTATTTT. Amino acids: CASSQERLGGADTQYF. The chain carries TRBV4-3 and TRBJ2-3, with TRBD2 as a possible D gene (6 bases). Germline assignment: CDR1 LGHNA and CDR2 YSLEER. CDR3 length: 16 amino acids. V gave up 0 bases and J gave up 4 bases, with 14 bases separating them.

V and J are TRBV4-3 and TRBJ1-1, with 8 bases that match TRBD1. V was clipped by 2 bases and J by 1 base; unmatched bases: 3. This CDR3 has 15 residues. From germline, CDR1 is LGHNA and CDR2 YSLEER. The CDR3 spells CASSQLGQGNTEAFF. The CDR3 DNA sequence: TGCGCCAGCAGCCAACTAGGACAGGGGAACACTGAAGCTTTCTTT.

The chain carries TRBV28 and TRBJ1-1; 9 nucleotides line up with TRBD1. This CDR3 is 17 amino acids long. With 4 bases clipped from V and 0 bases from J, the junction kept 9 bases outside the gene matches. Germline V gives CDR1 MDHEN, CDR2 SYDVKM. For the CDR3, the DNA is TGTGCCAGCAGTTACTGGACAGGGGACACGCTGAACACTGAAGCTTTCTTT. This codes for CASSYWTGDTLNTEAFF.

This rearrangement joins TRBV7-2 to TRBJ2-2; D unresolved. The V end was cut by 5 bases, the J end by 4 bases, with 8 bases between. The CDR3 is made up of 13 amino acids. Germline CDR1 and CDR2: SGHTA and FQGNSA. The CDR3: CASSLLITGELFF. CDR3 DNA: TGTGCCAGCAGCCTCCTTATCACCGGGGAGCTGTTTTTT. Variable domain in full (rest from reference TRBV7-2 and TRBJ2-2): GAGVSQSPSNKVTEKGKDVELRCDPISGHTALYWYRQSLGQGLEFLIYFQGNSAPDKSGLPSDRFSAERTGGSVSTLTIQRTQQEDSAVYLCASSLLITGELFFGEGSRLTVL.

The chain carries TRBV11-3 and TRBJ2-3, with a possible D match to TRBD2 (6 bases). The germline V and J ends were trimmed by 6 bases and 2 bases, with 18 bases remaining between them. The length of the CDR3 is 16 residues. The germline gives CDR1 SGHNT, CDR2 YENEEA. CDR3 in DNA: TGTGCCAGCAGGTCCCTAGCGATGGGCTCCACAGATACGCAGTATTTT. It translates to CASRSLAMGSTDTQYF.

V and J are TRBV27 and TRBJ2-7; D call uncertain. The CDR3 totals 13 residues. The V end was cut by 2 bases, the J end by 0 bases, with 5 bases between. Germline CDR1 and CDR2: MNHEY and SMNVEV (reference sequence). The CDR3 DNA reads as TGTGCCAGCAGTTTAACGAGCTCCTACGAGCAGTACTTC. Translated: CASSLTSSYEQYF.

V is TRBV27 and J is TRBJ2-5, with TRBD1 matching 11 bases. The CDR3 loop spans 15 amino acids. The germline CDR1 and CDR2 sequences are MNHEY and SMNVEV (reference sequence). V gave up 6 bases and J gave up 4 bases; unmatched junction bases: 7. The CDR3 DNA reads as TGTGCCAGCAGAAAGGGACAGGGGGGGGGAGAGACCCAGTACTTC. It yields the protein CASRKGQGGGETQYF.

The chain links TRBV4-1 to TRBJ2-3; 8 nucleotides align to TRBD1. V dropped 1 base and J dropped 0; count of bases not matched to a gene: 6. Germline lookup yields CDR1 MGHRA and CDR2 YSYEKL. The CDR3 contains 17 residues. The CDR3 sequence: CASSQGRQGASTDTQYF. In DNA, the CDR3 is TGCGCCAGCAGCCAAGGAAGGCAGGGGGCGAGCACAGATACGCAGTATTTT.

This clone showed up just a few times. The V and J genes are TRBV6-5 and TRBJ1-4, with 8 bases fitting TRBD1. This CDR3 comprises 14 residues. Per germline, CDR1 MNHEY and CDR2 SVGAGI. The junction had 3 bases not matched to a gene; V was cut back by 4 bases and J by 5 bases. CDR3 bases: TGTGCCAGCAGTTCCGGACAGGGAAATGAAAAACTGTTTTTT. It encodes CASSSGQGNEKLFF.

The CDR3 protein is CASSGQPGLREQYF. In nucleotides, the CDR3 is TGTGCCAGCAGCGGACAACCGGGTCTTAGAGAGCAGTACTTC. J is TRBJ2-7 and V is TRBV6-2 or TRBV6-3, with D perhaps TRBD1 (5 bases). V lost 6 bases and J 7 bases, leaving 19 bases between the germline ends. CDR3 length: 14 residues. CDR1 MNHEY and CDR2 SVGEGT come from the germline V gene.

This CDR3 reads CASSLGTANYGYTF. The CDR3 nucleotides are TGTGCCAGCAGCTTGGGTACAGCTAACTATGGCTACACCTTC. The gene calls are TRBV7-2 and TRBJ1-2; D uncertain. The CDR3 runs to 14 residues. V was shortened by 3 bases and J by 0 bases, with 8 bases between the two germline ends. Germline CDR1 reads SGHTA; CDR2 reads FQGNSA.

The chain has TRBV7-9 and TRBJ1-2; D remains unclear. The CDR3 totals 15 residues. V was clipped by 6 bases and J by 4 bases, with 18 bases between them. The germline V gene has CDR1 SEHNR and CDR2 FQNEAQ (reference sequence). CDR3 loop: CASSQGQDRGYGYTF. The DNA for the CDR3 is TGTGCCAGCAGTCAAGGGCAGGACCGGGGCTATGGCTACACCTTC.